The next 3 T cell receptor beta chains were all read from a single sample in a study of cytomegalovirus exposure and HLA in healthy donors. PCR primers comprised 60 Vbeta and 13 Jbeta primers. Profiling relied on immunoSEQ multiplex PCR, and the TCRdb table lists in-frame clones only, not all of them. The sample lists around 98,000 clones; approximately 70% were seen once. Material: PBMCs. These receptors were obtained from a man aged 45-60 years in good health and CMV-seronegative.

In its sample, this clone was seen a few times. V usage is TRBV4-2 and J usage is TRBJ1-5, with a weak D call TRBD1 (5 bases). Trimming left V 1 base short and J 0 bases short, with 7 bases between. The germline gives CDR1 LGHNA, CDR2 YNFKEQ. The CDR3 is made up of 15 amino acids. In nucleotides, the CDR3 is TGTGCCAGCAGCCAAGGGGGGGATAGCAATCAGCCCCAGCATTTT. Its protein product is CASSQGGDSNQPQHF.

Of note for this clone: In the same sample, other DNA sequences code for this CDR3. V usage is TRBV16 and J usage is TRBJ1-5, with 8 bases fitting TRBD1. This CDR3 is 15 amino acids long. Germline values: CDR1 KGHSY, CDR2 FQNENV. J lost 4 bases, V lost 0 bases, and 2 bases had no gene match. The CDR3: CASSQSGQGNQPQHF. The CDR3 DNA sequence: TGTGCCAGCAGCCAATCAGGACAGGGAAATCAGCCCCAGCATTTT.

The chain employs TRBV2 and TRBJ1-5; D gene uncertain. The length of the CDR3 is 13 residues. Germline V gene sequence: CDR1 SNHLY, CDR2 FYNNEI. V was shortened by 3 bases and J by 4 bases, with 7 bases between the two germline ends. The CDR3 region is CASSDYQNQPQHF. DNA for the CDR3: TGTGCCAGCAGTGACTATCAAAATCAGCCCCAGCATTTT. Filled out from reference TRBV2 and TRBJ1-5, the complete variable domain reads EPEVTQTPSHQVTQMGQEVILRCVPISNHLYFYWYRQILGQKVEFLVSFYNNEISEKSEIFDDQFSVERPDGSNFTLKIRSTKLEDSAMYFCASSDYQNQPQHFGDGTRLSIL.